In this sample, the clone carrying this TCR beta chain turned up a few times. Its antigen is unknown. CDR3 length: 16 residues. The junction had 8 bases not matched to a gene; V was cut back by 3 bases and J by 6 bases. Germline loops: CDR1 SGHKS, CDR2 YYEKEE (reference sequence). The data stem from a study of T-cell reconstitution after alpha-beta-depleted transplantation in children. Preparation of the TCRbeta library used unique molecular identifiers. TCRdb re-derived calls from the PCR reads in MiXCR, one entry per CDR3 protein. The repertoire has 700,000 to 950,000 distinct CDR3 sequences, around 15% of them found once; the top ten carry roughly 5%. General study findings and limits: The high TCRbeta diversity at day 60 in some patients came from surviving recipient T cells and thymic progenitors. Most T-cell counts and diversity one year after the transplant came from T cells that were newly produced.

The chain has TRBV5-5 and TRBJ2-1; 11 nucleotides align to TRBD2. This clonotype originated in a male patient younger than 18 who had a stem cell transplant for acute lymphoblastic leukemia, so the T cells may come from the graft donor. The material was PBMCs, mostly from graft donor cells, obtained 360 days after TCRalphabeta/CD19-depleted stem cell transplant. Here the CDR3 reads CASSSVDLAGGNEQFF. CDR3 nucleotides: TGTGCCAGCAGCTCGGTAGACCTAGCGGGAGGCAATGAGCAGTTCTTC. Using reference TRBV5-5 and TRBJ2-1 for the parts outside the CDR3, the full variable domain is DAGVTQSPTHLIKTRGQQVTLRCSPISGHKSVSWYQQVLGQGPQFIFQYYEKEERGRGNFPDRFSARQFPNYSSELNVNALLLGDSALYLCASSSVDLAGGNEQFFGPGTRLTVL.